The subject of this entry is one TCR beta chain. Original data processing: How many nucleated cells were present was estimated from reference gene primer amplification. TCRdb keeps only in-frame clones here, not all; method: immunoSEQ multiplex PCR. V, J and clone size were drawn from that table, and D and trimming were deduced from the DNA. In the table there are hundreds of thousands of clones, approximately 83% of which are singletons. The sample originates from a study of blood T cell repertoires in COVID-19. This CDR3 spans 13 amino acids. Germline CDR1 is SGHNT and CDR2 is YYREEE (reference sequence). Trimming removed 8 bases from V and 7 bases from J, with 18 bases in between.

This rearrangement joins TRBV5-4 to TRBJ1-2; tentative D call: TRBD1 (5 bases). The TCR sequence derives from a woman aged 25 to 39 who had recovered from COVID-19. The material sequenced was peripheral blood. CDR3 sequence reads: CASQREDMRGYTF. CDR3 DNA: TGTGCCAGTCAAAGGGAGGACATGCGTGGCTACACCTTC.